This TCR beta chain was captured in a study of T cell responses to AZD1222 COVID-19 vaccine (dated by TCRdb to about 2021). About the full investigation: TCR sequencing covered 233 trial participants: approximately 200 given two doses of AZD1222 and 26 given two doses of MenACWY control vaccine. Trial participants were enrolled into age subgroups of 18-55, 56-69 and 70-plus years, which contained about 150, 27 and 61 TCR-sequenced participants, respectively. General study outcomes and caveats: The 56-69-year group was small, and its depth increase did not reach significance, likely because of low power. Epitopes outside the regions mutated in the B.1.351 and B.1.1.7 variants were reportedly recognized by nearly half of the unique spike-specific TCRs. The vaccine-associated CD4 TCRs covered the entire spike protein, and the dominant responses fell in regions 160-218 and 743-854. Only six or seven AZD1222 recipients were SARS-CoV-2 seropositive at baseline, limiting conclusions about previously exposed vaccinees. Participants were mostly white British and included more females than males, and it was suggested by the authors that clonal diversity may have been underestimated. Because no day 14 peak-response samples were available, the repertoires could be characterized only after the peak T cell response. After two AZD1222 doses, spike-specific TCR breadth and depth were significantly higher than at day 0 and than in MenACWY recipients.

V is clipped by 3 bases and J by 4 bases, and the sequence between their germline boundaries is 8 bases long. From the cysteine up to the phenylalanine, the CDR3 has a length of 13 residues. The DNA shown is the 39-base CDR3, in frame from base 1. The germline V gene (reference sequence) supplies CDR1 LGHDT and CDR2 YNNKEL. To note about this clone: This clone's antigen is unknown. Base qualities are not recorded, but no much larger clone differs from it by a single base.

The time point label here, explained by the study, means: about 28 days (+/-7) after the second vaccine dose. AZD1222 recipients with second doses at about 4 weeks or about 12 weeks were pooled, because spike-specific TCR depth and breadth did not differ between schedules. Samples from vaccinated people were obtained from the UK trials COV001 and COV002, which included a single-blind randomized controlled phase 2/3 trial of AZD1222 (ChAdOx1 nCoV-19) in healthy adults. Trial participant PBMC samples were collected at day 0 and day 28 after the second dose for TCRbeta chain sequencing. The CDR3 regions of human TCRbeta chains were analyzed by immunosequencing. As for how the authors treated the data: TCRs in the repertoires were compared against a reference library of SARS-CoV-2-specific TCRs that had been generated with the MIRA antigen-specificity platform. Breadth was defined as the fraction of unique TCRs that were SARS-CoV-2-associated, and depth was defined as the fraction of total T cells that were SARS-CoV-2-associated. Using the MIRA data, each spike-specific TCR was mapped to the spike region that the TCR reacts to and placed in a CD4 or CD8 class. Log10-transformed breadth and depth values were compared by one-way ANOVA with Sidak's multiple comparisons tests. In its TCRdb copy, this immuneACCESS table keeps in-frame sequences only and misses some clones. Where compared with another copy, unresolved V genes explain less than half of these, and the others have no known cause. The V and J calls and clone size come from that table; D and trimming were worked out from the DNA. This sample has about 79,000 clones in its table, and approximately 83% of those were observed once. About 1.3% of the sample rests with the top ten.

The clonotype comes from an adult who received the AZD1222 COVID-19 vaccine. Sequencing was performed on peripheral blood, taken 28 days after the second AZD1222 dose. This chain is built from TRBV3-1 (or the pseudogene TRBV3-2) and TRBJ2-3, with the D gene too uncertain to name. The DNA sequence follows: TGTGCCAGCAGCCAGCTGAACCCAGATACGCAGTATTTT. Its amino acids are CASSQLNPDTQYF.